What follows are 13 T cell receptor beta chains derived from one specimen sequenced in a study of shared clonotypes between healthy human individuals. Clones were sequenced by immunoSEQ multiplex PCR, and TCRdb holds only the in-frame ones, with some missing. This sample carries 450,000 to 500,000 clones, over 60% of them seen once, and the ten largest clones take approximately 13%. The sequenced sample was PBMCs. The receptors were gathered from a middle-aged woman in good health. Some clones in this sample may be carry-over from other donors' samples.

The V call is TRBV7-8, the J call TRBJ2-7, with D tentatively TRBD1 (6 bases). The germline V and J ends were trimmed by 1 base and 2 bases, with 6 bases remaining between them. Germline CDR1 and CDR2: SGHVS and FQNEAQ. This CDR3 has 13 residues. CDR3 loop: CASSLDRAYEQYF. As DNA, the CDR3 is TGTGCCAGCAGCTTAGACAGGGCCTACGAGCAGTACTTC.

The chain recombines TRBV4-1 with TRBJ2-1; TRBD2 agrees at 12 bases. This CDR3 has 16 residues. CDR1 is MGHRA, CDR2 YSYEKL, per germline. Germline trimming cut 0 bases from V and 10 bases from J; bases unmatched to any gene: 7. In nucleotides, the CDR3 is TGCGCCAGCAGCCAAGAGGCGGCTAGCGGGAGGGACGAGCAGTTCTTC. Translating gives CASSQEAASGRDEQFF.

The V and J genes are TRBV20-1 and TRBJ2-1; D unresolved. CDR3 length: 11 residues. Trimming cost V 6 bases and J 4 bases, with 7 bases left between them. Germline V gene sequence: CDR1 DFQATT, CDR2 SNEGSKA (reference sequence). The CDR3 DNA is TGCAGTGCCTATACATACAATGAGCAGTTCTTC. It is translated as CSAYTYNEQFF.

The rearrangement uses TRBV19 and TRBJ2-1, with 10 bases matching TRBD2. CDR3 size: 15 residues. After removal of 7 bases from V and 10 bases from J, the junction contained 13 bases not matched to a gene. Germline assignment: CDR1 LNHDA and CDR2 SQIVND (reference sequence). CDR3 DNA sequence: TGTGCCAGTACAATAGCGGGAGGCCTGCAGGGGGAGCAGTTCTTC. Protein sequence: CASTIAGGLQGEQFF.

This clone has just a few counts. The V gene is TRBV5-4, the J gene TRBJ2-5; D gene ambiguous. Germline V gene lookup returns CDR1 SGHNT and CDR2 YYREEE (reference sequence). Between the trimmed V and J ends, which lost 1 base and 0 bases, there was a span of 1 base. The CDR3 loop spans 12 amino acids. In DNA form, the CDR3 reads TGTGCCAGCAGCTTGAACCAAGAGACCCAGTACTTC. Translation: CASSLNQETQYF.

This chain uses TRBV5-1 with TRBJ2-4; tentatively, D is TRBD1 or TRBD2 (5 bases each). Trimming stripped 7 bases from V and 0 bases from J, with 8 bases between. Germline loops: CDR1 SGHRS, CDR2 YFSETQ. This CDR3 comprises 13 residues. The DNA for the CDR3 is TGCGCCAGCGCTGGGACAGCCAAAAACATTCAGTACTTC. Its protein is CASAGTAKNIQYF.

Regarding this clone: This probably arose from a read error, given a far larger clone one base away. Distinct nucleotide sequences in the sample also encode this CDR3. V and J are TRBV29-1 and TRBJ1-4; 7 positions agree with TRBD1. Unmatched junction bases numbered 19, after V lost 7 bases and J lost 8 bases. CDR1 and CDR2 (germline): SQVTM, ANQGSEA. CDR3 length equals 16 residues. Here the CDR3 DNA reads TGCAGCGGTCCTCTCCGCCGAGACAGGGAGGACGAAAAACTGTTTTTT. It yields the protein CSGPLRRDREDEKLFF.

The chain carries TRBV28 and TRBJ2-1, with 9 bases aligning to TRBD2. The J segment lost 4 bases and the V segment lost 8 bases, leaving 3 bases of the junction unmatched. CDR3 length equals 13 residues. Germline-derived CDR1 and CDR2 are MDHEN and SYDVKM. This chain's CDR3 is CASRLAEYNEQFF. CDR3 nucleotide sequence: TGTGCCAGCCGACTAGCGGAGTACAATGAGCAGTTCTTC.

Written as DNA, the CDR3 is TGCGCCAGCACACTCAGCGGGTCAGATACGCAGTATTTT. Its protein is CASTLSGSDTQYF. The chain has TRBV5-1 and TRBJ2-3; tentatively, D is TRBD2 (6 bases). Trimming took off 6 bases at V and 4 bases at J, with 12 bases between the two ends. The V gene's germline CDR1 is SGHRS and CDR2 YFSETQ. This CDR3 spans 13 amino acids. The full variable domain, in which reference TRBV5-1 and TRBJ2-3 provide the parts outside the CDR3, is KAGVTQTPRYLIKTRGQQVTLSCSPISGHRSVSWYQQTPGQGLQFLFEYFSETQRNKGNFPGRFSGRQFSNSRSEMNVSTLELGDSALYLCASTLSGSDTQYFGPGTRLTVL.

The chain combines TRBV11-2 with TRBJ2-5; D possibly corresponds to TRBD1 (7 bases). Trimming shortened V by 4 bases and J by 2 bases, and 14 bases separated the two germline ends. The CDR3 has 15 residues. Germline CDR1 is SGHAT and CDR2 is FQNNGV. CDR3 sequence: CASSSRGTVQETQYF. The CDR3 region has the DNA TGTGCCAGCAGCTCCCGGGGGACAGTGCAAGAGACCCAGTACTTC.

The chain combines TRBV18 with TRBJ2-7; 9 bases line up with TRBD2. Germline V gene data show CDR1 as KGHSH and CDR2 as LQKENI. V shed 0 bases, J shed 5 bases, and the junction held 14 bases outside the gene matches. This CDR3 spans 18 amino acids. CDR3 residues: CASSPPGLAGTSVHEQYF. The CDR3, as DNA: TGTGCCAGCTCACCACCGGGACTAGCCGGGACCTCAGTCCACGAGCAGTACTTC.

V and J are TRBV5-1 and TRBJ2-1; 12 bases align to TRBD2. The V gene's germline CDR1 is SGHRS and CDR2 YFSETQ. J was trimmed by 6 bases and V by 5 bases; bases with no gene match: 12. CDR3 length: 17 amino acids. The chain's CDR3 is CASRYSTGTSGSNEQFF. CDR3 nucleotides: TGCGCCAGCAGATACAGCACCGGGACTAGCGGGTCCAATGAGCAGTTCTTC.

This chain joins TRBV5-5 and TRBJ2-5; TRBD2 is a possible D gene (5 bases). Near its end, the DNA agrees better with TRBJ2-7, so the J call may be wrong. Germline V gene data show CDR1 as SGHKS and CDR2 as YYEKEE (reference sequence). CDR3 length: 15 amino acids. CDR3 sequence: CASSLALQLGYEQYF. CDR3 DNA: TGTGCCAGCAGCTTGGCCCTTCAACTAGGCTACGAGCAGTACTTC.